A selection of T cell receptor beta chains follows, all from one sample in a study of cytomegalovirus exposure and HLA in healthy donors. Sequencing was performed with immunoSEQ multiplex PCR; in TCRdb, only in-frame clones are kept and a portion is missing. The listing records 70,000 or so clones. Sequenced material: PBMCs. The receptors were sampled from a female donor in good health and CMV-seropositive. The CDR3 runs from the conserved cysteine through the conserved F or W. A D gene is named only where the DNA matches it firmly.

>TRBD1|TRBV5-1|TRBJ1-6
TGCGCCAGCAGCGAGGGACAGGGGAAGAATTCACCCCTCCACTTT
CASSEGQGKNSPLHF
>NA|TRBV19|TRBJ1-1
TGTGCCAGTAGTATGACCAATCGGGGAGAAGCTTTCTTT
CASSMTNRGEAFF
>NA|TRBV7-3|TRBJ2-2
TGTGCCAGCAGCGGGGGCCATCGGTCGGGGGAGCTGTTTTTT
CASSGGHRSGELFF
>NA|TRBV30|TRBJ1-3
TGTGCCTGGAGTGGGGAGAGGTCTGGAAACACCATATATTTT
CAWSGERSGNTIYF
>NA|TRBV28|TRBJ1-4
TGTGCCAGCAGTGACCTCAGGGATTATAATGAAAAACTGTTTTTT
CASSDLRDYNEKLFF
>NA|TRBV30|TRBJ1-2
TGTGCCTGGAACGTAGGCGGGGCAGATGGCTACACCTTC
CAWNVGGADGYTF
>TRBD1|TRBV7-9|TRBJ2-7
TGTGCCAGCAGCCCACAATCCGGGACAGGGAACTCCTACGAGCAGTACTTC
CASSPQSGTGNSYEQYF
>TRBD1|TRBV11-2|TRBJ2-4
TGTGCCAGCAGCTCGTCGGACAGGGGCTCGAACATTCAGTACTTC
CASSSSDRGSNIQYF
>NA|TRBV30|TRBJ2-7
TGTGCCTGGATTGGGGGCAGCGCCTACGAGCAGTACTTC
CAWIGGSAYEQYF
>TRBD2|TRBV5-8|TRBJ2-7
TGTGCCAGCAGCTTCTTTCCTAGCGGGTACGAGCAGTACTTC
CASSFFPSGYEQYF
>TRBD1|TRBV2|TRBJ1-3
TGTGCCAGCAGAGACGGGACAGCTGGAAACACCATATATTTT
CASRDGTAGNTIYF
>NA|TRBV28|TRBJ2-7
TGTGCCAGCAGTTCTCACAGGACCTACGAGCAGTACTTC
CASSSHRTYEQYF
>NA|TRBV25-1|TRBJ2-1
TGTGCCAGCAGTGGCCGGATCGAGGTGTCCTACAATGAGCAGTTCTTC
CASSGRIEVSYNEQFF
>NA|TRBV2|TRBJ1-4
TGTGCCAGCACAGTTATAAACAGCCCTAATGAAAAACTGTTTTTT
CASTVINSPNEKLFF
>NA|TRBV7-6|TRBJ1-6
TGTGCCAGCAGCTTAGCCGGGCCGAGGGATTCACCCCTCCACTTT
CASSLAGPRDSPLHF
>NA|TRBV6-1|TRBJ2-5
TGTGCCAGCAGGCCTAGCGAAGAGACCCAGTACTTC
CASRPSEETQYF